The subject of this entry is one T cell receptor (beta chain). The data are from a study of blood T cell repertoires in COVID-19. Sequencing used immunoSEQ multiplex PCR; TCRdb keeps in-frame clones, though not all of them. The top ten clones hold approximately 10% of a sample with some 220,000 clones, about 79% of them seen once. Trimming took off 4 bases at V and 0 bases at J, with 25 bases between the two ends. Germline assignment: CDR1 LGHNT and CDR2 FRNRAP. The CDR3 consists of 20 residues. Source material: peripheral blood. V is TRBV12-5 and J is TRBJ2-1; possibly TRBD2 for D (6 bases). The receptor was isolated from a man between 45 and 60 years old with active or convalescent COVID-19. The CDR3 DNA reads as TGTGCTAGTGGTTCAGCCCCGATGGACTACCCGCCGAGCTCCTACAATGAGCAGTTCTTC. It encodes CASGSAPMDYPPSSYNEQFF.